Listed here are 30 T cell receptor beta chains from one sample, sequenced in a study of shared T cell receptors in the human thymus. Some clones are missing from TCRdb's copy, which holds only in-frame ones; the method was immunoSEQ multiplex PCR. This sample yields approximately 760,000 clones, of which 80% to 90% are seen a single time; more than 0.008% belongs to the top ten. Another study also made use of these data, one on human thymus T cells.

Sample: thymocytes. These receptors originate from a girl under three years old with a congenital heart defect.

The gene calls are TRBV29-1 and TRBJ1-2, with a possible D match to TRBD1 (5 bases). Germline V CDR1 and CDR2: SQVTM, ANQGSEA. Trimming cost V 4 bases and J 6 bases, with 15 bases left between them. CDR3 length: 13 residues. Written as DNA, the CDR3 is TGCAGCGTTGGCCTACCAGGGTCCCATGGCTACACCTTC. Its translation is CSVGLPGSHGYTF. Combining the CDR3 with reference TRBV29-1 and TRBJ1-2 gives the whole variable domain SAVISQKPSRDICQRGTSLTIQCQVDSQVTMMFWYRQQPGQSLTLIATANQGSEATYESGFVIDKFPISRPNLTFSTLTVSNMSPEDSSIYLCSVGLPGSHGYTFGSGTRLTVV.

V gene TRBV29-1 combines with J gene TRBJ1-2; 7 nucleotides align to TRBD1. This CDR3 comprises 15 residues. With 5 bases clipped from V and 1 base from J, the junction kept 10 bases outside the gene matches. Germline V CDR1 and CDR2: SQVTM, ANQGSEA. The CDR3 DNA reads as TGCAGCGTTCGCCCTCGGACAGGCGTTAACTATGGCTACACCTTC. Translated: CSVRPRTGVNYGYTF.

The chain employs TRBV5-1 and TRBJ1-2; D not resolved. Trimming pared 0 bases from V and 0 bases from J, leaving 15 bases between. Germline V CDR1 and CDR2: SGHRS, YFSETQ. This CDR3 has 17 residues. This CDR3 is CASSLVGTDNPNYGYTF. The CDR3 DNA is TGCGCCAGCAGCTTGGTGGGTACAGACAACCCTAACTATGGCTACACCTTC. Combining the CDR3 with reference TRBV5-1 and TRBJ1-2 gives the whole variable domain KAGVTQTPRYLIKTRGQQVTLSCSPISGHRSVSWYQQTPGQGLQFLFEYFSETQRNKGNFPGRFSGRQFSNSRSEMNVSTLELGDSALYLCASSLVGTDNPNYGYTFGSGTRLTVV.

The chain couples TRBV5-1 to TRBJ1-2; D not resolved. V was trimmed by 1 base and J by 1 base, leaving 11 bases between them. The CDR3 is 15 amino acids. The V gene's germline CDR1 is SGHRS and CDR2 YFSETQ. CDR3 loop: CASSLYIPRNYGYTF. The CDR3 nucleotides read TGCGCCAGCAGCTTGTACATCCCACGTAACTATGGCTACACCTTC.

The chain uses TRBV28 and TRBJ2-7; D ambiguous. V lost 3 bases to trimming and J lost 1 base, with 4 bases between them. In germline, CDR1 is MDHEN, CDR2 SYDVKM. The CDR3 length is 12 residues. CDR3 sequence: CASSFTSYEQYF. As DNA, the CDR3 is TGTGCCAGCAGTTTTACATCCTACGAGCAGTACTTC. The full variable domain, with the rest looked up from reference TRBV28 and TRBJ2-7, is DVKVTQSSRYLVKRTGEKVFLECVQDMDHENMFWYRQDPGLGLRLIYFSYDVKMKEKGDIPEGYSVSREKKERFSLILESASTNQTSMYLCASSFTSYEQYFGPGTRLTVT.

V and J are TRBV5-1 and TRBJ1-1; maybe TRBD1 (5 bases). CDR3 length: 14 amino acids. V lost 0 bases to trimming and J lost 8 bases, with 14 bases between them. Germline values: CDR1 SGHRS, CDR2 YFSETQ. Here the CDR3 reads CASSLAVPGPEAFF. DNA for the CDR3: TGCGCCAGCAGCTTGGCCGTTCCAGGGCCGGAAGCTTTCTTT. Supplemented by reference TRBV5-1 and TRBJ1-1, the full variable domain reads KAGVTQTPRYLIKTRGQQVTLSCSPISGHRSVSWYQQTPGQGLQFLFEYFSETQRNKGNFPGRFSGRQFSNSRSEMNVSTLELGDSALYLCASSLAVPGPEAFFGQGTRLTVV.

V usage is TRBV14 and J usage is TRBJ1-2; D might be TRBD1 (5 bases). Trimming left V 3 bases short and J 1 base short, with 9 bases between. Looked up from germline, CDR1 is SGHDN and CDR2 is FVKESK. The CDR3 runs 14 residues. The CDR3 coding sequence is TGTGCCAGCAGCCAGGGCAGGGTTAACTATGGCTACACCTTC. Translation gives CASSQGRVNYGYTF. Using reference TRBV14 and TRBJ1-2 for the parts outside the CDR3, the full variable domain is EAGVTQFPSHSVIEKGQTVTLRCDPISGHDNLYWYRRVMGKEIKFLLHFVKESKQDESGMPNNRFLAERTGGTYSTLKVQPAELEDSGVYFCASSQGRVNYGYTFGSGTRLTVV.

The chain combines TRBV19 with TRBJ2-7; 8 positions match TRBD1. The CDR3 is 15 amino acids. Germline trimming cut 3 bases from V and 3 bases from J; bases unmatched to any gene: 7. In germline, CDR1 is LNHDA, CDR2 SQIVND (reference sequence). The CDR3 loop is CASSISGTGIYEQYF. The CDR3 DNA reads TGTGCCAGTAGTATTTCGGGGACAGGTATCTACGAGCAGTACTTC. Variable domain in full (rest from reference TRBV19 and TRBJ2-7): DGGITQSPKYLFRKEGQNVTLSCEQNLNHDAMYWYRQDPGQGLRLIYYSQIVNDFQKGDIAEGYSVSREKKESFPLTVTSAQKNPTAFYLCASSISGTGIYEQYFGPGTRLTVT.

The genes are TRBV7-9 and TRBJ2-7; no reliable D call. V gave up 1 base and J gave up 9 bases, with 7 bases separating them. This CDR3 contains 11 residues. Germline V CDR1 and CDR2: SEHNR, FQNEAQ (reference sequence). The CDR3 nucleotides are TGTGCCAGCAGCTTAGGGGCCGGGCAGTACTTC. This sequence encodes CASSLGAGQYF.

The V call is TRBV27, the J call TRBJ1-5; D is possibly TRBD1 (5 bases). This CDR3 contains 12 residues. V shed 5 bases and J shed 5 bases, with 7 bases lying between them. Germline V gene sequence: CDR1 MNHEY, CDR2 SMNVEV (reference sequence). This CDR3 is CASSTGDQPQHF. The CDR3 DNA sequence: TGTGCCAGCAGTACGGGGGATCAGCCCCAGCATTTT.

A remark on this clone: The junction shows a germline mismatch at one end, possibly a read error. This chain links TRBV7-6 with TRBJ2-2; 8 nucleotides line up with TRBD2. The CDR3 is 15 amino acids. Per germline, CDR1 SGHVS and CDR2 FNYEAQ. The CDR3 spells CASSLAGLNTGELFF. In DNA form, the CDR3 reads TGTGCCAGCAGTTTAGCGGGACTGAACACCGGGGAGCTGTTTTTT.

The V call is TRBV5-1, the J call TRBJ1-3; no reliable D call. The CDR3 length is 14 residues. Germline V gene data show CDR1 as SGHRS and CDR2 as YFSETQ. Trimming stripped 5 bases from V and 0 bases from J, with 9 bases between. The CDR3 nucleotides read TGCGCCAGCAGGGCGGAAAACTCTGGAAACACCATATATTTT. Protein: CASRAENSGNTIYF.

J is TRBJ2-7 and V is TRBV15; the D gene is possibly TRBD1 (6 bases). Germline CDR1 is LNHNV and CDR2 is YYDKDF (reference sequence). The CDR3 is 13 amino acids. Trimming pared 6 bases from V and 9 bases from J, leaving 18 bases between. Here the CDR3 DNA reads TGTGCCACCAGTTACCCCACAGGGAGTGTGCAGTACTTC. Its translation: CATSYPTGSVQYF.

This chain connects TRBV19 to TRBJ1-1; D ambiguous. Germline assignment: CDR1 LNHDA and CDR2 SQIVND (reference sequence). There are 15 residues in the CDR3. Trimming left V 0 bases short and J 1 base short, with 9 bases between. CDR3 region: CASSIEQPPNTEAFF. CDR3 nucleotide sequence: TGTGCCAGTAGTATAGAACAACCGCCGAACACTGAAGCTTTCTTT.

V usage is TRBV7-2 and J usage is TRBJ2-5; tentatively, D is TRBD2 (5 bases). This CDR3 has 14 residues. Germline assignment: CDR1 SGHTA and CDR2 FQGNSA. Between the trimmed V and J ends, which lost 6 bases and 6 bases, there was a span of 17 bases. In nucleotides, the CDR3 is TGTGCCAGCAGAGTAACGGGGTTTAGCAAGACCCAGTACTTC. Translating gives CASRVTGFSKTQYF.

This clone showed up just once. This chain links TRBV27 with TRBJ2-2, with TRBD1 matching 8 bases. The V and J ends lost 4 bases and 1 base, in that order; junction bases with no gene match: 11. The V gene's germline CDR1 is MNHEY and CDR2 SMNVEV (reference sequence). The CDR3 covers 18 residues. CDR3 residues: CASSSLIFGQGNTGELFF. CDR3 sequence (DNA): TGTGCCAGCAGTTCTTTAATTTTCGGACAGGGGAACACCGGGGAGCTGTTTTTT.

The rearrangement links TRBV4-1 to TRBJ1-3; D may be TRBD1 (6 bases). CDR3 length: 14 amino acids. Between the trimmed V and J ends, which lost 3 bases and 4 bases, there was a span of 10 bases. Germline loops: CDR1 MGHRA, CDR2 YSYEKL. The DNA for the CDR3 is TGCGCCAGCAGCCAGCAGGGGCAGGGAAACACCATATATTTT. Its protein is CASSQQGQGNTIYF.

The rearrangement uses TRBV9 and TRBJ2-3, with D tentatively TRBD2 (5 bases). V gave up 4 bases and J gave up 8 bases, with 11 bases separating them. The CDR3 is made up of 12 amino acids. CDR1 and CDR2 (germline): SGDLS, YYNGEE. DNA for the CDR3: TGTGCCAGCAGCTACCCCGCGGGTACGCAGTATTTT. This sequence encodes CASSYPAGTQYF.

The chain combines TRBV27 with TRBJ1-1; 9 nucleotides agree with TRBD1. Losses at the gene ends were 5 bases for V and 3 bases for J; bases not matched to a gene: 7. The CDR3 is 15 amino acids. The germline gives CDR1 MNHEY, CDR2 SMNVEV (reference sequence). The CDR3 is CASSRINRGHTEAFF. Written as DNA, the CDR3 is TGTGCCAGCAGTCGGATAAACAGGGGGCACACTGAAGCTTTCTTT.

The chain is built from TRBV7-2 and TRBJ1-3, with D maybe TRBD1 (5 bases). The CDR3 sequence is 18 residues long. Germline V gene lookup returns CDR1 SGHTA and CDR2 FQGNSA. Trimming shortened V by 0 bases and J by 7 bases, and 22 bases separated the two germline ends. This chain's CDR3 is CASSLAGWEGRIWNTIYF. The CDR3 region has the DNA TGTGCCAGCAGCTTAGCGGGTTGGGAGGGACGGATTTGGAACACCATATATTTT.

This chain uses TRBV5-5 with TRBJ1-1; 7 bases agree with TRBD1. With V trimmed by 5 bases and J by 7 bases, 11 bases remained unmatched. From germline, CDR1 is SGHKS and CDR2 YYEKEE (reference sequence). The CDR3 consists of 14 residues. In DNA, the CDR3 is TGTGCCAGCAGAGAGGACAGGTGCTATTTTGAAGCTTTCTTT. Its protein is CASREDRCYFEAFF.

This clone appeared a few times. The chain's CDR3 is CASSLLDREGGYTF. In DNA, the CDR3 is TGTGCCAGCAGTTTACTAGACAGGGAAGGTGGCTACACCTTC. This chain links TRBV6-5 with TRBJ1-2, with TRBD1 matching over 7 bases. This CDR3 has 14 amino acids. V was clipped by 4 bases and J by 7 bases; unmatched bases: 9. The V gene's germline CDR1 is MNHEY and CDR2 SVGAGI.

V usage is TRBV19 and J usage is TRBJ1-2; 9 positions agree with TRBD1. Germline CDR1 reads LNHDA; CDR2 reads SQIVND (reference sequence). CDR3 length: 11 residues. V lost 10 bases, J lost 6 bases, and 3 bases stayed unmatched. CDR3 sequence: CAITGGDGYTF. As DNA, the CDR3 is TGTGCCATCACAGGGGGCGATGGCTACACCTTC.

This clone came up once. The V gene is TRBV7-2, the J gene TRBJ1-2; D unclear. V dropped 5 bases and J dropped 8 bases, with 12 bases sitting between them. The germline gives CDR1 SGHTA, CDR2 FQGNSA. This CDR3 is 12 amino acids long. CDR3 DNA sequence: TGTGCCAGCAGCGCCAAGCAGCGCGGCTACACCTTC. It codes for CASSAKQRGYTF.

This chain joins TRBV6-1 and TRBJ2-1, with 7 positions matching TRBD1. CDR3 length equals 15 residues. With 7 bases clipped from V and 0 bases from J, the junction kept 6 bases outside the gene matches. Germline CDR1 MNHNS, CDR2 SASEGT. CDR3 loop: CASKSGTDSYNEQFF. Here the CDR3 DNA reads TGTGCCAGCAAGTCCGGGACAGACTCCTACAATGAGCAGTTCTTC.

V usage is TRBV6-1 and J usage is TRBJ2-7; tentative D call: TRBD1 (5 bases). The germline CDR1 and CDR2 sequences are MNHNS and SASEGT. Trimming removed 8 bases at V and 2 bases at J, with 16 bases between. There are 14 residues in the CDR3. The CDR3 protein is CASLASRATYEQYF. The CDR3 DNA follows: TGTGCCAGCCTGGCTTCCAGGGCCACCTACGAGCAGTACTTC.

This clone showed up just once. The chain carries TRBV5-8 and TRBJ1-4, with 7 bases matching TRBD1. This CDR3 is built from 15 residues. The junction had 8 bases not matched to a gene; V was cut back by 1 base and J by 8 bases. The germline V gene has CDR1 SGHTS and CDR2 YDEGEE. CDR3 sequence (DNA): TGTGCCAGCAGCTTGAACGAACAGGGGAGGGAAAAACTGTTTTTT. Translating it yields CASSLNEQGREKLFF.

This rearrangement joins TRBV5-1 to TRBJ2-7; the match to TRBD1 covers 9 bases. Germline V lookup: CDR1 SGHRS, CDR2 YFSETQ. The CDR3 contains 16 residues. With V trimmed by 0 bases and J by 5 bases, 9 bases remained unmatched. For the CDR3, the DNA is TGCGCCAGCAGCTTGGAACCTGGGACAGGGATGGACGAGCAGTACTTC. Its translation is CASSLEPGTGMDEQYF.

The chain is built from TRBV7-3 and TRBJ2-6, with TRBD1 matching 10 bases. Germline trimming cut 3 bases from V and 2 bases from J; bases unmatched to any gene: 4. In germline, CDR1 is SGHTA, CDR2 FQGTGA. The CDR3 is 17 amino acids. CDR3 in DNA: TGTGCCAGCAGCTTCGGGACAGGGGTTACTGGGGCCAACGTCCTGACTTTC. Its translation is CASSFGTGVTGANVLTF.

The V and J genes are TRBV9 and TRBJ1-4, with D tentatively TRBD1 (6 bases). V lost 4 bases and J 3 bases, leaving 13 bases between the germline ends. The CDR3 has 15 residues. The germline V gene has CDR1 SGDLS and CDR2 YYNGEE. CDR3: CASSLQGGSNEKLFF. As DNA, the CDR3 is TGTGCCAGCAGCCTACAAGGGGGATCTAATGAAAAACTGTTTTTT.